A selection of T cell receptor beta chains follows, all from one sample in a study of T-cell reconstitution after alpha-beta-depleted transplantation in children. In TCRdb, the PCR reads were re-called with MiXCR into one record per CDR3 protein. The sample has fewer than 200,000 distinct CDR3 sequences; around 6.8% are singletons. This material consisted of PBMCs from the stem cell graft donor, taken from the stem cell graft. The source is a human donor who donated a stem cell graft to a child with Wiskott-Aldrich syndrome. The CDR3 runs from the conserved cysteine through the conserved F or W.

v_call	j_call	cdr3_aa
TRBV5-1	TRBJ2-1	CASSFTGSSYNEQFF
TRBV29-1	TRBJ2-7	CSVVVTGSYEQYF
TRBV20-1	TRBJ1-2	CSASKLAANGYTF
TRBV7-8	TRBJ2-3	CASSLLPQGDTQYF
TRBV2	TRBJ1-2	CATETGNLVGYTF
TRBV7-6	TRBJ1-1	CASSLKTVNTEAFF
TRBV2	TRBJ1-2	CASSVTGGDYGYTF
TRBV12-3/TRBV12-4	TRBJ2-1	CASSLGDGYNEQFF
TRBV7-2	TRBJ1-1	CASSTSKTITMNTEAFF
TRBV5-5	TRBJ2-3	CASSSNVADTQYF
TRBV5-1	TRBJ2-7	CASSLDSRVAPREQYF
TRBV6-6	TRBJ1-3	CASSSGGGNTIYF
TRBV19	TRBJ1-5	CASKRDPGQPQHF
TRBV20-1	TRBJ2-7	CSARDKEGQGIFEQYF
TRBV25-1	TRBJ2-1	CASSAGTSVSNEQFF
TRBV29-1	TRBJ1-1	CSGEWGEAFF
TRBV12-3/TRBV12-4	TRBJ2-5	CASRLDSRMAQYF
TRBV4-1	TRBJ2-5	CASSQDWGGTKETQYF
TRBV7-9	TRBJ2-3	CASTQPQARKYTDTQYF
TRBV5-1	TRBJ2-3	CASSQGRLLPDTQYF
TRBV5-1	TRBJ2-3	CASSFDTGTDTQYF
TRBV20-1	TRBJ2-7	CSAASRDIAYEQYF
TRBV11-1	TRBJ2-6	CASSSLNRRGSGANVLTF
TRBV20-1	TRBJ2-1	CSATNPTPGLAGGFSPNEQFF
TRBV7-2	TRBJ1-2	CASSPNRGGGYTF
TRBV5-1	TRBJ2-4	CASSQDPGYQNIQYF
TRBV6-5	TRBJ2-3	CASRLIELDTQYF
TRBV7-6	TRBJ2-7	CASSPPGRAGYEQYF
TRBV7-2	TRBJ2-2	CASSLEGTNTGELFF
TRBV4-3	TRBJ2-2	CASSQGGRSNTGELFF
TRBV7-9	TRBJ1-2	CASSLAGTVVGYTF
TRBV12-3/TRBV12-4	TRBJ2-2	CASTLGRSNTGELFF
TRBV2	TRBJ1-6	CARGSYNSPLHF